This T cell receptor (beta chain) originates from a study of blood T cell repertoires in COVID-19. Study summary: Researchers got acute and convalescent COVID-19 samples from the United States, Italy and Spain. From T cells, B-cell-depleted T cells, or PBMCs came the material, which was cDNA or gDNA.

How the authors handled the data: Estimation of nucleated cell counts was performed using reference gene primer amplification. The repertoire was sequenced with immunoSEQ multiplex PCR; TCRdb's copy has only in-frame clones and lacks some. V and J calls and clone size are given by that table; D and trimming were obtained from the DNA. Here the sample spans about 84,000 clones, 86% being singletons. The CDR3 sequence is 16 residues long. Germline values: CDR1 PRHDT, CDR2 FYEKMQ (reference sequence). The germline V and J ends were trimmed by 2 bases and 4 bases, with 15 bases remaining between them. The sequence was obtained from an older man with active or convalescent COVID-19. Material: peripheral blood. The chain recombines TRBV13 with TRBJ2-1, with TRBD2 as a possible D gene (5 bases). The CDR3 loop reads CASSLSLAERYNEQFF. The CDR3 DNA reads TGTGCCAGCAGCTTATCTCTAGCTGAGAGGTACAATGAGCAGTTCTTC.